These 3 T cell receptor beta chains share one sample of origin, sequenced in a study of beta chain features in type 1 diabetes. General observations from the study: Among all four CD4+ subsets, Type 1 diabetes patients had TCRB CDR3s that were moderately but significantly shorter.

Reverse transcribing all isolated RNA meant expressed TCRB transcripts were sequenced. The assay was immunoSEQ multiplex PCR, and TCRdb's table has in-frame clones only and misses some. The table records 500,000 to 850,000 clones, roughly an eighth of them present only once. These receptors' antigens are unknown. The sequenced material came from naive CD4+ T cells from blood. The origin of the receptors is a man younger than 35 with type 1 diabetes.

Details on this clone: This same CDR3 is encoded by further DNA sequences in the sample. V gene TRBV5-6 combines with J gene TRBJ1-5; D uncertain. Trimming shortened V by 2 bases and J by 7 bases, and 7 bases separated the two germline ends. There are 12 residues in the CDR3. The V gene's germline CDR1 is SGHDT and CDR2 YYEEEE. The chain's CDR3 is CASSLAGQPQHF. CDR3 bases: TGTGCCAGCAGCTTAGCGGGCCAGCCCCAGCATTTT.

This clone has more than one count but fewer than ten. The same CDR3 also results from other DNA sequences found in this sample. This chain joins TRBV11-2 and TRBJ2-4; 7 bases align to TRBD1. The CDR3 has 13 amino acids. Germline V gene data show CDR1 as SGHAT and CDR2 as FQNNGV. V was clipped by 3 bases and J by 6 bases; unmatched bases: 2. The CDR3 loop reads CASSLGQTNIQYF. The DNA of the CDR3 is TGTGCCAGCAGCTTGGGACAGACAAACATTCAGTACTTC.

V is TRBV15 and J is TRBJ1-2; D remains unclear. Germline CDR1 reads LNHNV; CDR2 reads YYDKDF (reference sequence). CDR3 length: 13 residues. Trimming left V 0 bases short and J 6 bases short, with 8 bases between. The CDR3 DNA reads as TGTGCCACCAGCAGAGATCTGTCAGATGGCTACACCTTC. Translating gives CATSRDLSDGYTF.